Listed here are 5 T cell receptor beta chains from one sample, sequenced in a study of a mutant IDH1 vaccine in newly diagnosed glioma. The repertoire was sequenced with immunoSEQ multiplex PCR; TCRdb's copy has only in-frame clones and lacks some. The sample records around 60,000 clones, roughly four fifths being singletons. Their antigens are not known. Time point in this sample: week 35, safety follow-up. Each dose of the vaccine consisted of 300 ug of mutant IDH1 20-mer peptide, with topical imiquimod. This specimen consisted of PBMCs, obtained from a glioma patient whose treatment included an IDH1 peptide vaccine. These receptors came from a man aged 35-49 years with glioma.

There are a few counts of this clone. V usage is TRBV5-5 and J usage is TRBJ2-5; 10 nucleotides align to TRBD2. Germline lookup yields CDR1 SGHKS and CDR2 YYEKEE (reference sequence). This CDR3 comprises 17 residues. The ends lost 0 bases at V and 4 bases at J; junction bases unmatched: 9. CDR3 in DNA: TGTGCCAGCAGCTTGGAGTTAGCGGGAGGTTGGAGAGAGACCCAGTACTTC. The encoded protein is CASSLELAGGWRETQYF.

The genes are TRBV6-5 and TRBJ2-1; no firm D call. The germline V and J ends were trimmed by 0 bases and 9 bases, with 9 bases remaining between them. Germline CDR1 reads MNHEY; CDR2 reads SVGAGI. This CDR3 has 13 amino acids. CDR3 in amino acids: CASSYSKLSEQFF. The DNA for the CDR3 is TGTGCCAGCAGTTACTCGAAACTAAGTGAGCAGTTCTTC.

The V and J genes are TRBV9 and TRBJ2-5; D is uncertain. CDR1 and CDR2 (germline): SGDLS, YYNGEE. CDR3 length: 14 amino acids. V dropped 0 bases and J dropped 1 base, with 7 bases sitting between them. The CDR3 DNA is TGTGCCAGCAGCGTAGGTACAGTCCAAGAGACCCAGTACTTC. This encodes CASSVGTVQETQYF.

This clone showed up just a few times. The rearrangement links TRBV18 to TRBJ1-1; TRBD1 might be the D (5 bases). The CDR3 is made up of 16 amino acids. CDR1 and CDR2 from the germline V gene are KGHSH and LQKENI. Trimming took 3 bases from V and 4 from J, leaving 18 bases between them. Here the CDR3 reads CASSPMGPSSGTEAFF. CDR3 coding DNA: TGTGCCAGCTCACCCATGGGACCCTCCTCGGGCACTGAAGCTTTCTTT.

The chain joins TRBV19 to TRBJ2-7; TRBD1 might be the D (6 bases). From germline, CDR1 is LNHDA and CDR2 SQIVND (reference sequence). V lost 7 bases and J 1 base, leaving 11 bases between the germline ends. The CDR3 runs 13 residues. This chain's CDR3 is CASKKQGSYEQYF. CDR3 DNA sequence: TGTGCCAGTAAGAAACAGGGTTCCTACGAGCAGTACTTC.